This T cell receptor (beta chain) was captured in a study of T cells after yellow fever vaccination. Study-wide results and caveats: Post-booster repertoires again held most primary-vaccination clones (roughly 95% CD4, over 80% CD8).

A word on this clonotype: The antigen is undetermined.

This CDR3 has 16 residues. J lost 5 bases, V lost 4 bases, and 8 bases had no gene match. In germline, CDR1 is MNHEY, CDR2 SVGAGI. MiXCR, applied by TCRdb to the 5' RACE reads, yields one record per CDR3 protein. In the table there are 300,000 to 350,000 distinct CDR3 sequences, almost 4% of which are singletons. The chain employs TRBV6-5 and TRBJ2-1; 10 bases map to TRBD1. The sequence was obtained from a man between 18 and 29 years old who received the YFV17D yellow fever vaccine. The sample consisted of PBMCs, taken 5 days after the yellow fever booster vaccination. This CDR3 is CASSSPGQGHHNEQFF. In nucleotides, the CDR3 is TGTGCCAGCAGTTCCCCGGGACAGGGGCACCACAATGAGCAGTTCTTC.